This T cell receptor beta chain appears in the sequencing data of a study of T cells expressing NK-cell markers. CDR3 size: 13 residues. Germline-derived CDR1 and CDR2 are MNHEY and SVGAGI. TCRdb reprocessed the 5' RACE reads and reports one entry per CDR3 protein, with no DNA. The record lists about 160,000 distinct CDR3 sequences, of which the ten most abundant hold roughly a fifth. The source is a man aged 18-75 years in good health. The sequenced sample was blood T cells: a sorted CD56 or NKG2C T cell subset, CD4+ or CD8+ T cells, or bulk PBMC T cells (not recorded which). The gene calls are TRBV6-5 and TRBJ2-5. The CDR3 sequence: CASTRTDQETQYF.